The clone carrying this T cell receptor beta chain has only a few counts. The antigen is undetermined. Germline values: CDR1 LNHNV, CDR2 YYDKDF (reference sequence). After removal of 1 base from V and 6 bases from J, the junction contained 8 bases not matched to a gene. CDR3 length: 17 residues. The data originate from a study of identical twins. Study conclusions and caveats: The conclusions drew on cross-sectional statistical analysis instead of tracking the same donors.

Addition of a universal primer site occurred through template switching, and cDNA carried unique molecular identifiers. TCRdb redid the calling of the 5' RACE reads with MiXCR, one entry per CDR3 protein. In the table there are approximately 890,000 distinct CDR3 sequences, approximately 13% of which are singletons. The sample also formed part of further work on yellow fever vaccine responses in identical twins. In that study: Vaccine T cell responses of twins reportedly seemed partly convergent and partly personalized.

The sequencing sample was made of PBMCs. The clonotype originates from a woman between 18 and 29 years old in good health. The chain couples TRBV15 to TRBJ2-2; 10 positions match TRBD2. CDR3 in amino acids: CATSRGDLAGAPGELFF. In nucleotides, the CDR3 is TGTGCCACCAGCAGAGGCGATCTAGCGGGGGCCCCCGGGGAGCTGTTTTTT. Looking up the rest from reference TRBV15 and TRBJ2-2 gives the full variable domain: DAMVIQNPRYQVTQFGKPVTLSCSQTLNHNVMYWYQQKSSQAPKLLFHYYDKDFNNEADTPDNFQSRRPNTSFCFLDIRSPGLGDTAMYLCATSRGDLAGAPGELFFGEGSRLTVL.